The 8 T cell receptor beta chains below were found in one sample sequenced in a study of Ad26.COV2.S vaccination and SARS-CoV-2 variants. Using immunoSEQ multiplex PCR, the repertoire was profiled, and TCRdb retains in-frame clones only, with some absent. The sample lists under 150,000 clones, roughly 85% seen once, with 4.5% to 6% in the top ten. This material consisted of peripheral blood, taken after recovery from COVID-19. The receptors were gathered from a human donor who had recovered from COVID-19.

This chain joins TRBV2 and TRBJ1-5; D is undetermined. The CDR3 has 13 residues. CDR1 is SNHLY and CDR2 is FYNNEI in the germline V gene. Trimming took 3 bases from V and 4 from J, leaving 7 bases between them. Written as DNA, the CDR3 is TGTGCCAGCAGTGATGAAGGGAATCAGCCCCAGCATTTT. This translates into CASSDEGNQPQHF.

V gene TRBV29-1 combines with J gene TRBJ2-7; no definite D call. Germline V gives CDR1 SQVTM, CDR2 ANQGSEA. V lost 4 bases and J 5 bases, leaving 6 bases between the germline ends. This CDR3 spans 10 amino acids. The CDR3 DNA reads TGCAGCGTTGTTACCCACGAGCAGTACTTC. Translating gives CSVVTHEQYF.

The chain carries TRBV25-1 and TRBJ2-7; no reliable D call. The CDR3 runs 12 residues. Trimming took 2 bases from V and 2 from J, leaving 4 bases between them. CDR1 and CDR2 from the germline V gene are MGHDK and SYGVNS. The CDR3 DNA reads as TGTGCCAGCAGTGAAGGAACCTACGAGCAGTACTTC. It translates to CASSEGTYEQYF.

The chain employs TRBV28 and TRBJ2-7, with D tentatively TRBD1 (6 bases). This CDR3 is 13 amino acids long. Germline CDR1 and CDR2: MDHEN and SYDVKM. V lost 6 bases and J 6 bases, leaving 15 bases between the germline ends. The CDR3: CASSSTGFPEQYF. The CDR3 DNA is TGTGCCAGCAGCTCAACAGGGTTCCCCGAGCAGTACTTC.

Worth noting for this clone: The conserved phenylalanine or tryptophan normally closing the CDR3 is absent here, so this likely arose from a read error. The DNA is left out, because the CDR3 cannot be placed on it with certainty; the CDR3 is given as TCRdb lists it. This chain joins TRBV28 and TRBJ1-2; no DNA check was done on the table's D call, TRBD1. The germline V gene has CDR1 MDHEN and CDR2 SYDVKM. The length of the CDR3 is 13 amino acids, counting both ends. CDR3 in amino acids: CASSFMTGPLFMI.

This chain connects TRBV3-1 (or the pseudogene TRBV3-2) to TRBJ2-7; D is uncertain. V lost 2 bases and J 2 bases, leaving 7 bases between the germline ends. Germline V lookup: CDR1 LGHDT, CDR2 YNNKEL (reference sequence). CDR3 size: 13 residues. CDR3 coding DNA: TGTGCCAGCAGCCAAAATAACACCTACGAGCAGTACTTC. Amino acid sequence: CASSQNNTYEQYF.

The chain carries TRBV10-3 and TRBJ1-3, with 7 bases lining up with TRBD1. The V gene's germline CDR1 is ENHRY and CDR2 SYGVKD. The V and J ends lost 3 bases and 4 bases, in that order; junction bases with no gene match: 3. The CDR3 has 14 residues. This CDR3 reads CAISEGGGGNTIYF. The CDR3 nucleotides are TGTGCCATCAGTGAAGGAGGGGGCGGAAACACCATATATTTT.

The CDR3 DNA is TGTGCCAGCAGCCCACTCCTGCGGAAAAACATTACTAATTCACCCCTCCACTTT. Protein: CASSPLLRKNITNSPLHF. This chain uses TRBV11-2 with TRBJ1-6, with D unresolved. Trimming pared 5 bases from V and 6 bases from J, leaving 23 bases between. This CDR3 is 18 amino acids long. Germline CDR1 is SGHAT and CDR2 is FQNNGV.